This T cell receptor beta chain was profiled in a study of graft-versus-host responses after intestinal transplantation. This clone was recorded once. Its antigen remains unknown. Data came from immunoSEQ multiplex PCR; TCRdb stores just in-frame clones and leaves some out. This table has some 100,000 clones, about nine tenths appearing once. The CDR3 has 15 amino acids. V lost 2 bases, J lost 1 base, and 10 bases lay in between. CDR1 SGHVS and CDR2 FNYEAQ come from the germline V gene. The chain couples TRBV7-6 to TRBJ2-3; D gene ambiguous. Sample: unstimulated CD8+ T cells sorted from spleen or lymph node cells, taken before intestinal transplant. The origin of this receptor is a human donor who received an intestinal transplant. The CDR3 sequence is CASSLYIGGTDTQYF. DNA of the CDR3: TGTGCCAGCAGCTTATATATTGGGGGCACAGATACGCAGTATTTT.